This is a list of T cell receptor beta chains from one sample in a study of T cells expressing NK-cell markers. TCRdb reprocessed the 5' RACE reads, keeping one entry per CDR3 protein, no DNA. Its listing shows hundreds of thousands of distinct CDR3 sequences. The sample comprised blood T cells: a sorted CD56 or NKG2C T cell subset, CD4+ or CD8+ T cells, or bulk PBMC T cells (not recorded which). The origin of the receptors is a young man in good health. Each CDR3 is given with its conserved first and last residue. The order of the fields is V gene, J gene, CDR3 protein.

>TRBV7-2|TRBJ2-5
CASSAKDRVPKETQYF
>TRBV5-1|TRBJ2-1
CASSLDRDLQFF
>TRBV7-6|TRBJ2-1
CASSFFSLTEENSYNEQFF
>TRBV7-7|TRBJ2-3
CASSRGPGEEDTQYF
>TRBV20-1|TRBJ2-3
CSARTSGRTSGQYF
>TRBV7-6|TRBJ2-1
CASSSWGDYNEQFF
>TRBV29-1|TRBJ2-7
CSVGDTGTGPNEQYF
>TRBV7-8|TRBJ2-1
CASSGTSPIPSYNEQFF
>TRBV24-1|TRBJ2-3
CATSATGPTDTQYF
>TRBV3-1|TRBJ2-5
CASSQNLPGAGGETQYF
>TRBV9|TRBJ2-5
CASSDPASGPQETQYF
>TRBV4-3|TRBJ2-1
CASSGFGASAGYNEQFF
>TRBV11-2|TRBJ2-3
CASSFGGPRDTQYF
>TRBV11-2|TRBJ2-6
CASSSARGFLSSGANVLTF
>TRBV6-2/TRBV6-3|TRBJ2-7
CASSYSVVYEQYF
>TRBV2|TRBJ2-1
CASSEGESGFSSYNEQFF
>TRBV20-1|TRBJ1-4
CSARPQGKVNEKLFF
>TRBV7-2|TRBJ2-7
CASKRQTNNYEQYF
>TRBV20-1|TRBJ2-3
CSALPGLAGETSTDTQYF
>TRBV12-3/TRBV12-4|TRBJ2-3
CASSFGASGDTQYF
>TRBV11-2|TRBJ2-1
CASSLAGLAVSYNEQFF
>TRBV20-1|TRBJ2-7
CSATRTQASYEQYF
>TRBV7-9|TRBJ2-3
CASSLGEGGSTDTQYF
>TRBV3-1|TRBJ2-1
CASSPDSTGMNEQFF
>TRBV18|TRBJ2-4
CASSQGLAGENIQYF
>TRBV7-8|TRBJ2-5
CASSPTGTGKETQYF
>TRBV20-1|TRBJ2-2
CSALRTSVVSTGELFF
>TRBV14|TRBJ1-4
CASSRGAREKLFF
>TRBV6-1|TRBJ2-1
CASFLEVLHSGNEQFF
>TRBV7-6|TRBJ1-2
CASSPVTGGDGYTF
>TRBV6-1|TRBJ2-5
CASRPGRGETQYF
>TRBV7-2|TRBJ2-3
CASSLRTSGYSTDTQYF
>TRBV3-1|TRBJ1-1
CASSSVGGTEAFF
>TRBV7-2|TRBJ2-7
CASSLVETGGFYEQYF
>TRBV11-2|TRBJ2-1
CASSLGGDHIEQFF
>TRBV27|TRBJ2-7
CASRSGGRGRYEQYF
>TRBV29-1|TRBJ1-1
CSVSLKISVGTEAFF
>TRBV27|TRBJ2-2
CASSLFRLAGGELFF
>TRBV7-9|TRBJ2-5
CASSQYRNQETQYF
>TRBV10-2|TRBJ2-7
CASSPRMISYEQYF
>TRBV29-1|TRBJ2-1
CSVVHPTSGRINYNEQFF